Here is one TCR beta chain with its context. TCRdb re-called the RACE reads with MiXCR, one entry per CDR3 protein. Of 95,000 to 100,000 distinct CDR3 sequences in the sample, approximately 11% are singletons; the top ten hold about 3%. The data are from a study of human T cells and chemical hapten exposure. Study-level background: Chiefly female patients presented with alopecia areata, totalis or universalis.

Time point reported: pre-sensitization, week 0. Sample treatment: therapeutic diphenylcyclopropenone sensitization with weekly scalp DPC. The authors extracted total RNA from unfractionated whole blood. Trimming removed 5 bases from V and 3 bases from J; junction bases left unmatched: 6. This CDR3 has 16 residues. V gene TRBV12-3 or TRBV12-4 combines with J gene TRBJ2-3; 12 bases are shared with TRBD2. The sample here was whole blood, taken in connection with sensitization to the hapten diphenylcyclopropenone (DPC). This sequence originates from a woman between 55 and 75 years old with alopecia areata. Some clones in this sample may be carry-over from other donors' samples. CDR3 in amino acids: CASSRRTSGVTDTQYF. CDR3 nucleotide sequence: TGTGCCAGCAGTCGCCGGACTAGCGGGGTTACAGATACGCAGTATTTT.